Sequencing of this T cell receptor (beta chain) was carried out in a study of CD8 T cells in Susac syndrome. Study-level findings and limits: Some 17 Susac-specific public clones were found in total CD8+ repertoires and four or five in CD8+ TEMRA repertoires.

Between the trimmed V and J ends, which lost 0 bases and 4 bases, there was a span of 7 bases. CDR1 and CDR2 from the germline V gene are MGHRA and YSYEKL. The length of the CDR3 is 13 residues. Random hexamers primed reverse transcription of about 0.5 to 1 ug RNA. TCRdb re-analysed the immunoSEQ multiplex PCR reads in MiXCR, keeping a single row per CDR3 protein. The table shows 95,000 to 150,000 distinct CDR3 sequences, with around 94% occurring only once. The study sequenced TCR beta in blood CD8+ and CD4+ T cells. As for this clonotype: The target antigen is unknown.

Sequencing was performed on CD8+ T cells from PBMCs. The chain carries TRBV4-1 and TRBJ2-7, with D possibly TRBD2 on 5 matching bases. The sequence was collected from a human donor with Susac syndrome. The CDR3 DNA reads as TGCGCCAGCAGCCAAGAACCGGGATACGAGCAGTACTTC. Its protein is CASSQEPGYEQYF.